This TCR beta chain appears in the sequencing data of a study of T cell responses to AZD1222 COVID-19 vaccine. Data came from immunoSEQ multiplex PCR; TCRdb stores just in-frame clones and leaves some out. The repertoire has 90,000 to 120,000 clones, approximately 92% of them found once; the top ten carry around 1.2%. This clonotype originated in an adult in good health. This material consisted of peripheral blood, taken on day 0 of AZD1222 vaccination.

In DNA form, the CDR3 reads TGTGCCAGCAGCTTGGCATCCGGGGGGGAGGGCACAGATACGCAGTATTTT. As protein: CASSLASGGEGTDTQYF. V is TRBV11-2 and J is TRBJ2-3, with 8 bases lining up with TRBD2. Germline CDR1 and CDR2: SGHAT and FQNNGV. The trim removed 3 bases at V and 1 base at J, leaving 9 bases unmatched. This CDR3 contains 17 residues.